A selection of T cell receptor beta chains follows, all from one sample in a study of CD8+ T cells in alopecia areata. Sequencing was performed with immunoSEQ multiplex PCR; in TCRdb, only in-frame clones are kept and a portion is missing. The table has approximately 190,000 clones, 55% to 70% seen once. The specimen was CD4+ T cells sorted from blood, collected at week 24, from a patient treated with tofacitinib. Receptor source: a human donor with alopecia areata. Both conserved end residues are part of each CDR3. A D gene is named only where the DNA matches it firmly. Clone size is not always given. Where it is, it says once, few, many or a class for expanded clones.

>-|TRBJ2-5|TRBV29-1|-
CSVDWEETQYF
TGCAGCGTTGATTGGGAAGAGACCCAGTACTTC
>-|TRBJ1-1|TRBV9|-
CASSVISRDTEAFF
TGTGCCAGCAGCGTTATCAGCAGGGACACTGAAGCTTTCTTT
>-|TRBJ2-5|TRBV5-1|-
CASSWGSGVSETQYF
TGCGCCAGCAGCTGGGGGTCAGGGGTCTCGGAGACCCAGTACTTC
>-|TRBJ2-1|TRBV27|TRBD2
CASSLFLAGEIGEQFF
TGTGCCAGCAGTTTATTCCTAGCGGGAGAGATAGGTGAGCAGTTCTTC
>few|TRBJ2-1|TRBV4-1|-
CASSQDRVGASYNEQFF
TGCGCCAGCAGCCAAGACAGGGTCGGCGCTTCATACAATGAGCAGTTCTTC
>-|TRBJ1-5|TRBV5-1|-
CASSFYGNQPQHF
TGCGCCAGCAGCTTTTATGGAAATCAGCCCCAGCATTTT
>-|TRBJ2-4|TRBV5-4|-
CASSLDQGTKNIQYF
TGTGCCAGCAGCTTGGATCAGGGGACCAAAAACATTCAGTACTTC
>-|TRBJ1-4|TRBV10-3|-
CAISNPLGAGDEKLFF
TGTGCCATCAGTAATCCTTTGGGGGCAGGGGATGAAAAACTGTTTTTT
>few|TRBJ2-4|TRBV7-9|-
CASSPRGGGKNIQYF
TGTGCCAGCAGCCCTAGGGGGGGAGGCAAAAACATTCAGTACTTC
>-|TRBJ1-4|TRBV9|TRBD1
CASSVRESVGQGNEKLFF
TGTGCCAGCAGCGTAAGAGAGAGCGTGGGACAGGGGAATGAAAAACTGTTTTTT
>-|TRBJ2-3|TRBV4-1|TRBD2
CASSQLAGGTDTQYF
TGCGCCAGCAGCCAACTAGCGGGGGGGACAGATACGCAGTATTTT
>-|TRBJ1-6|TRBV5-1|-
CASSLAGQNYSPLHF
TGCGCCAGCAGCTTAGCCGGACAGAACTACTCACCCCTCCACTTT
>-|TRBJ2-5|TRBV9|-
CASSVAWNQETQYF
TGTGCCAGCAGCGTGGCCTGGAACCAAGAGACCCAGTACTTC
>-|TRBJ2-5|TRBV7-2|-
CASSLVVLQETQYF
TGTGCCAGCAGCTTAGTAGTCCTCCAAGAGACCCAGTACTTC
>-|TRBJ1-4|TRBV7-2|-
CASSPQTGANEKLFF
TGTGCCAGCAGCCCGCAGACAGGTGCCAATGAAAAACTGTTTTTT
>-|TRBJ2-5|TRBV5-1|TRBD1
CASSSVLTGTETQYF
TGCGCCAGCAGCAGCGTTTTGACAGGGACGGAGACCCAGTACTTC
>-|TRBJ1-4|TRBV7-2|TRBD1
CASSTRQGGSVEKLFF
TGTGCCAGCAGCACACGACAGGGAGGTTCTGTGGAAAAACTGTTTTTT
>once|TRBJ1-1|TRBV30|-
CAWSRGGRSTEAFF
TGTGCCTGGAGTCGAGGGGGGCGCTCCACTGAAGCTTTCTTT
>-|TRBJ1-2|TRBV5-4|-
CASSLSLGSPTGLGYTF
TGTGCCAGCAGCTTGAGTCTCGGCTCCCCAACAGGGCTTGGCTACACCTTC
>-|TRBJ1-1|TRBV30|-
CAWIPGRAMNTEAFF
TGTGCCTGGATTCCAGGGAGGGCCATGAACACTGAAGCTTTCTTT
>-|TRBJ1-6|TRBV6-5|-
CASSYGGSPLHF
TGTGCCAGCAGTTACGGCGGGTCACCCCTCCACTTT
>-|TRBJ1-4|TRBV27|-
CASSGLSTNEKLFF
TGTGCCAGCAGTGGACTATCAACTAATGAAAAACTGTTTTTT
>-|TRBJ2-2|TRBV6-5|-
CASSRGNTGELFF
TGTGCCAGCAGTAGAGGGAACACCGGGGAGCTGTTTTTT
>-|TRBJ1-1|TRBV30|-
CAWSARGQRMRDTEAFF
TGTGCCTGGAGTGCCCGAGGACAGCGGATGCGGGACACTGAAGCTTTCTTT
>-|TRBJ1-2|TRBV7-2|-
CASSVYPANYGYTF
TGTGCCAGCAGCGTATATCCGGCCAACTATGGCTACACCTTC
>once|TRBJ1-5|TRBV7-2|-
CASSLAVGHQPQHF
TGTGCCAGCAGCTTAGCGGTGGGGCATCAGCCCCAGCATTTT
>-|TRBJ2-7|TRBV7-9|TRBD2
CASSLTSGYEQYF
TGTGCCAGCAGCTTAACTAGCGGCTACGAGCAGTACTTC
>-|TRBJ1-1|TRBV7-9|TRBD1
CASSHRDRGIGDTEAFF
TGTGCCAGCAGCCACAGGGACAGAGGAATCGGTGACACTGAAGCTTTCTTT
>few|TRBJ2-1|TRBV9|-
CASSVASVVSSYNEQFF
TGTGCCAGCAGCGTAGCTTCGGTCGTGAGCTCCTACAATGAGCAGTTCTTC
>-|TRBJ2-7|TRBV7-9|TRBD1
CASRFGTGSYEQYF
TGTGCCAGCAGATTCGGGACAGGCTCCTACGAGCAGTACTTC